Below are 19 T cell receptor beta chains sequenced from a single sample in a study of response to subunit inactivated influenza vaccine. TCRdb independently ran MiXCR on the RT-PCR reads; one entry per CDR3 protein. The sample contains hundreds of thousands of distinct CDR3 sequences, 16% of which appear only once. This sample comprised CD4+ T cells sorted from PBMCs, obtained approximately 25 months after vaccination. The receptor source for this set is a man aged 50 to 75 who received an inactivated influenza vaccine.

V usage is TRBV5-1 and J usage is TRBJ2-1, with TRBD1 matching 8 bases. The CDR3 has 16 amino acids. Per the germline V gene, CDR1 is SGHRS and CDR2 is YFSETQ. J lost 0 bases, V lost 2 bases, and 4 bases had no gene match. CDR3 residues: CASSLQGEVSYNEQFF. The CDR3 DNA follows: TGCGCCAGCAGCTTACAGGGGGAAGTCTCCTACAATGAGCAGTTCTTC.

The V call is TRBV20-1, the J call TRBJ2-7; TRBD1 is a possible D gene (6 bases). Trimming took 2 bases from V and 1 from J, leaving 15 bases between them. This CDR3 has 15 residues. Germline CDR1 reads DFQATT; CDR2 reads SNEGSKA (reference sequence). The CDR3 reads CSARRTYRDSYEQYF. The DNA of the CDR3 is TGCAGTGCTAGACGGACCTACAGGGATTCCTACGAGCAGTACTTC.

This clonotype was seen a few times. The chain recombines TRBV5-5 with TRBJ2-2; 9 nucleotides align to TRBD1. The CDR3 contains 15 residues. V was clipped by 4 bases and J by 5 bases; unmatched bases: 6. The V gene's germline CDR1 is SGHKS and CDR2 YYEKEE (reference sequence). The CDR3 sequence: CASSQTGTGTGELFF. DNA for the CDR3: TGTGCCAGCAGCCAAACAGGGACAGGGACCGGGGAGCTGTTTTTT. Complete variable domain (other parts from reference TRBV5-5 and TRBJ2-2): DAGVTQSPTHLIKTRGQQVTLRCSPISGHKSVSWYQQVLGQGPQFIFQYYEKEERGRGNFPDRFSARQFPNYSSELNVNALLLGDSALYLCASSQTGTGTGELFFGEGSRLTVL.

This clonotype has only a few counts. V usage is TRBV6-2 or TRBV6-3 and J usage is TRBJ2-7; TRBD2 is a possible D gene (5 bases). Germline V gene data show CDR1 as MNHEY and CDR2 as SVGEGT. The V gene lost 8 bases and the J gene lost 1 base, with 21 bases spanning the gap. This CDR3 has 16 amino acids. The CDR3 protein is CASLGILKRTSYEQYF. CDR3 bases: TGTGCCAGCCTCGGGATCCTTAAACGTACTTCCTACGAGCAGTACTTC.

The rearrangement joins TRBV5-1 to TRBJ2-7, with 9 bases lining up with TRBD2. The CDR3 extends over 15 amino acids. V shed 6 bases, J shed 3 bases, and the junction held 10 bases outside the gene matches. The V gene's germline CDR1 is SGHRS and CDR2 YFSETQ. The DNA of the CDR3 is TGCGCCAGCAAATTACTAGCGGGCCCGGACTACGAGCAGTACTTC. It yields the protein CASKLLAGPDYEQYF.

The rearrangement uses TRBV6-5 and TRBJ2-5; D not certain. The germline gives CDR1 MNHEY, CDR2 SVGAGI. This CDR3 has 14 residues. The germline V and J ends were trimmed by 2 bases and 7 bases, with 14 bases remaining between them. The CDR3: CASSYDAVPGTQYF. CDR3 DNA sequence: TGTGCCAGCAGTTACGACGCGGTTCCAGGGACCCAGTACTTC.

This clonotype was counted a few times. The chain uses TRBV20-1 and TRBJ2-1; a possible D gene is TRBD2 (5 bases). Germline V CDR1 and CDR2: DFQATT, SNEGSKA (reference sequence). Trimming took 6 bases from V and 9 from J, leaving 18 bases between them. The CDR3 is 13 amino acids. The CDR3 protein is CSATGTLHGEQFF. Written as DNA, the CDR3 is TGCAGTGCGACGGGAACCTTACATGGTGAGCAGTTCTTC.

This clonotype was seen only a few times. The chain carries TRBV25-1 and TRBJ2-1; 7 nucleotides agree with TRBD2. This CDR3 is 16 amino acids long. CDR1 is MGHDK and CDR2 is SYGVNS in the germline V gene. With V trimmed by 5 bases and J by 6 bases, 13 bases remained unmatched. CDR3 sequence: CASSNSPGLIFNEQFF. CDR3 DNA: TGTGCCAGCAGTAACTCCCCGGGACTAATATTCAATGAGCAGTTCTTC.

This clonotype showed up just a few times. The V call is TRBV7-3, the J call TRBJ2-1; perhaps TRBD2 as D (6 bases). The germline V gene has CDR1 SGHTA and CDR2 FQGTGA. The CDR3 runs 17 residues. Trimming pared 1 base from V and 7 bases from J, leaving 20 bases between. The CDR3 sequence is CASSLMSAAAAGNEQFF. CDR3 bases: TGTGCCAGCAGCTTAATGTCCGCGGCGGCAGCGGGTAATGAGCAGTTCTTC.

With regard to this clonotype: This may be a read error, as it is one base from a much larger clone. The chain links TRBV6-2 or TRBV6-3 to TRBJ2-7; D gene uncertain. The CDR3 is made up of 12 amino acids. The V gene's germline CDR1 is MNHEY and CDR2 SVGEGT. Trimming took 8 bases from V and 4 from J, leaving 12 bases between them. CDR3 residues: CASGDLGYEQYF. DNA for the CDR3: TGTGCCAGCGGCGATCTAGGATACGAGCAGTACTTC.

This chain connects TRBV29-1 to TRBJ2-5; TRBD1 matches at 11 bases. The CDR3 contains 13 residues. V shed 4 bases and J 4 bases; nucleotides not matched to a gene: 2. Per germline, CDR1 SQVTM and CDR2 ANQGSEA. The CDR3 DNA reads TGCAGCGTTGGAGGGACAGGGGGAGAGACCCAGTACTTC. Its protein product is CSVGGTGGETQYF.

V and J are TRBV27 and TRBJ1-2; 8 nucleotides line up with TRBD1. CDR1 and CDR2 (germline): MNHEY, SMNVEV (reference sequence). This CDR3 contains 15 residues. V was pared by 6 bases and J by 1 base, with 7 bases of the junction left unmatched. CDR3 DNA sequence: TGTGCCAGCAGATCCACAGGGGGTAATAACTATGGCTACACCTTC. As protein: CASRSTGGNNYGYTF.

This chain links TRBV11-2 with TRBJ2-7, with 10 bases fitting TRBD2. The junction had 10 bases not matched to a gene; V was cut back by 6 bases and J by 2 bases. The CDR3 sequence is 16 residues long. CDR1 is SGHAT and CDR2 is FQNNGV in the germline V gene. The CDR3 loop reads CASRPSLAGYAYEQYF. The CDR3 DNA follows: TGTGCCAGCAGACCTTCACTAGCGGGGTATGCCTACGAGCAGTACTTC.

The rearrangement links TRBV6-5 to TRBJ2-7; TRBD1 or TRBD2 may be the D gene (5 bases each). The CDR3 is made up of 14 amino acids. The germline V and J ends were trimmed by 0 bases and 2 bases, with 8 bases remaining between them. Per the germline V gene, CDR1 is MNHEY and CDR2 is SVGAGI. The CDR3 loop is CASSYSTGPYEQYF. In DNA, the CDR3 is TGTGCCAGCAGTTACTCGACGGGGCCCTACGAGCAGTACTTC.

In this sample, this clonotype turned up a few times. CDR3 DNA: TGCAGTGCTAGAGAACGGGTTCGGGTGTTCTTC. Translation: CSARERVRVFF. The V call is TRBV20-1, the J call TRBJ2-1; D is uncertain. Trimming pared 0 bases from V and 15 bases from J, leaving 12 bases between. Germline lookup yields CDR1 DFQATT and CDR2 SNEGSKA (reference sequence). The length of the CDR3 is 11 residues.

CDR3 DNA: TGTGCCAGCAGCTACGAAGCTTCACCCCTCCACTTT. Encoded protein: CASSYEASPLHF. V and J are TRBV7-9 and TRBJ1-6; no firm D call. The CDR3 length is 12 residues. Per the germline V gene, CDR1 is SEHNR and CDR2 is FQNEAQ (reference sequence). The ends were cut back, 4 bases at V and 9 bases at J, with 7 bases in the middle.

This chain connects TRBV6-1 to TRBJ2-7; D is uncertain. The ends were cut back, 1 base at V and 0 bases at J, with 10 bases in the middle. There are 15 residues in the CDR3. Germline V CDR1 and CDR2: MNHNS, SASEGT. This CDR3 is CASSEVGPASYEQYF. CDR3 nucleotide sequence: TGTGCCAGCAGTGAAGTGGGTCCTGCCTCCTACGAGCAGTACTTC.

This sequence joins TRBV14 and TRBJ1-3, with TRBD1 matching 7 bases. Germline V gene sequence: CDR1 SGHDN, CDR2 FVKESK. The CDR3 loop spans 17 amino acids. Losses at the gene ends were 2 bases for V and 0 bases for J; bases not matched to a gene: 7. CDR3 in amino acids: CASSQFTGALSGNTIYF. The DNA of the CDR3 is TGTGCCAGCAGCCAATTCACAGGGGCGCTCTCTGGAAACACCATATATTTT.

The CDR3 DNA follows: TGCAGTGCTAGAGATCTTCAGCGGGGGGCGGGGACCGGGGAGCTGTTTTTT. Translated: CSARDLQRGAGTGELFF. This rearrangement joins TRBV20-1 to TRBJ2-2; TRBD2 agrees at 9 bases. J gave up 5 bases and V 0 bases, and 10 bases lay outside the gene matches. This CDR3 contains 17 residues. Germline V CDR1 and CDR2: DFQATT, SNEGSKA (reference sequence).